This TCR beta chain was sequenced in a study of T cells in Graves' hyperthyroidism and ophthalmopathy. The CDR3 is 14 amino acids. The germline V gene has CDR1 SGHAT and CDR2 FQNNGV. To note about this clonotype: Its antigen is undetermined.

Study results and caveats: A model using 13 V-J features told ophthalmopathy apart from stable hyperthyroidism.

Amplification of TCR beta CDR3 regions was performed using RNA transcripts as template. The HTBI primer set was used in a first-round RT-PCR of the TCR CDR3. TCRdb used MiXCR to reprocess the multiplex PCR reads, holding one entry per CDR3 protein. The table lists 700,000 to 850,000 distinct CDR3 sequences, roughly a third of them singletons. The origin of this receptor is a woman aged 40-49 years with Graves' hyperthyroidism. This chain links TRBV11-2 with TRBJ1-1; a possible D gene is TRBD1 (6 bases). The source material was blood. The DNA for the CDR3 is TGTGCGGCGGGGGGCTATCAGCTGAACACTGAAGCTTTCTTT. This codes for CAAGGYQLNTEAFF.